This T cell receptor beta chain stems from a study of cytomegalovirus exposure and HLA in healthy donors. Use of 60 Vbeta and 13 Jbeta primers characterized the PCR. The data were produced by immunoSEQ multiplex PCR, yet TCRdb's version contains in-frame clones alone and is incomplete. The sample holds around 100,000 clones, approximately 87% seen once. CDR1 and CDR2 from the germline V gene are SGHAT and FQDESV (reference sequence). CDR3 length: 12 residues. V shed 5 bases and J shed 7 bases, with 11 bases lying between them. The chain has TRBV11-1 and TRBJ1-1; D gene unclear. Sequenced: PBMCs. The clonotype comes from a man aged 35 to 55 in good health and CMV-seronegative. The CDR3 region is CASSPADIEAFF. CDR3 nucleotides: TGTGCCAGCAGCCCAGCGGATATTGAAGCTTTCTTT.